This is a list of T cell receptor beta chains from one sample in a study of blood T cell repertoires in COVID-19. Generated by immunoSEQ multiplex PCR, the TCRdb table keeps only in-frame clones and is missing some. Of about 170,000 clones detected, over 65% appear once; the ten largest clones hold under 3.5%. Sample: peripheral blood. The receptors originated from a woman of 80 years or more with acute or convalescent COVID-19. Each CDR3 is given with its conserved first and last residue. D genes are given only for firm matches. The listing skips clone size in some rows; elsewhere it reads once, few, many or a size class.

.	TRBJ2-3	TRBV27	TRBD2	CASSKGLAGVSDTQYF	TGTGCCAGCAGTAAAGGACTAGCGGGAGTGTCAGATACGCAGTATTTT
.	TRBJ2-1	TRBV5-4	.	CASSLYRGEQFF	TGTGCCAGCAGCTTGTACCGGGGTGAGCAGTTCTTC
.	TRBJ2-7	TRBV27	.	CASSSPGSSYEQYF	TGTGCCAGCAGTTCTCCTGGGAGCTCCTACGAGCAGTACTTC
.	TRBJ1-5	TRBV28	TRBD1	CASSLLTGGFNQPQHF	TGTGCCAGCAGTTTATTGACAGGGGGTTTCAATCAGCCCCAGCATTTT
.	TRBJ1-5	TRBV6-1	.	CASSEATDGGGYSNQPQHF	TGTGCCAGCAGTGAAGCCACGGACGGTGGGGGGTATAGCAATCAGCCCCAGCATTTT
once	TRBJ2-7	TRBV7-3	.	CASSLGAGGGYEQYF	TGTGCCAGCAGCTTAGGGGCAGGGGGAGGCTACGAGCAGTACTTC
.	TRBJ1-5	TRBV10-3	TRBD1	CAISQTGMNQPQHF	TGTGCCATCAGCCAGACAGGGATGAATCAGCCCCAGCATTTT
.	TRBJ2-7	TRBV9	TRBD2	CASSVEGIAGVGEQYF	TGTGCCAGCAGCGTAGAGGGGATAGCGGGAGTTGGTGAGCAGTACTTC
.	TRBJ1-1	TRBV28	.	CASSFRVNTEAFF	TGTGCCAGCAGTTTCCGGGTGAACACTGAAGCTTTCTTT
few	TRBJ2-1	TRBV9	.	CASSVGHVGGGNEQFF	TGTGCCAGCAGCGTAGGCCACGTAGGAGGAGGCAATGAGCAGTTCTTC
.	TRBJ2-1	TRBV5-1	TRBD2	CASSQGTSGRANEQFF	TGCGCCAGCAGCCAAGGGACTAGCGGGAGGGCTAATGAGCAGTTCTTC
.	TRBJ1-1	TRBV19	.	CASSIGGTPNTEAFF	TGTGCCAGTAGTATCGGGGGGACACCAAACACTGAAGCTTTCTTT
.	TRBJ2-1	TRBV6-2/TRBV6-3	TRBD2	CASSYGLAGVEQFF	TGTGCCAGCAGTTACGGGCTAGCGGGAGTTGAGCAGTTCTTC